This T cell receptor (beta chain) appears in the sequencing data of a study of PD-L1 blockade in urothelial cancer. About the research overall: Before enrollment, 0 to 3 chemotherapy regimens had been given to patients. Blood analysis was done at 3 weeks (second dose) and 6 weeks after treatment began. There were a median of about 140,000 T cells in blood samples.

Time point noted: pretreatment peripheral blood. Libraries were prepared by immunoSEQ multiplex PCR; TCRdb keeps only in-frame clonotypes and omits some of them. The table records 70,000 to 95,000 clones, 84% of them present only once. The ends lost 3 bases at V and 4 bases at J; junction bases unmatched: 11. CDR1 SGHAT and CDR2 FQNNGV come from the germline V gene. This CDR3 region has 17 residues. The V call is TRBV11-2, the J call TRBJ2-3; TRBD2 agrees at 9 bases. This receptor was obtained from a man aged 55 to 69 with urothelial cancer. Material: PBMCs, obtained around atezolizumab (anti-PD-L1) treatment. The CDR3 nucleotides read TGTGCCAGCAGCTTGGGGATTAGCGGGAGTTCCCCAGATACGCAGTATTTT. It translates to CASSLGISGSSPDTQYF.